This TCR beta chain is drawn from a study of blood T cell repertoires in COVID-19. The wider study: The United States, Italy and Spain supplied acute and convalescent COVID-19 samples. Sample material is recorded as cDNA or gDNA derived from T cells, B-cell-depleted T cells, or PBMCs.

This CDR3 contains 14 residues. V lost 4 bases to trimming and J lost 4 bases; unmatched junction nucleotides: 2. The germline gives CDR1 MDHEN, CDR2 SYDVKM. Participants, about 18 to 90 years old, spanned 24 US areas. All recovered Cohort 3 donors got two negative PCRs, got clearance, or saw symptom resolution. Data came from immunoSEQ multiplex PCR; TCRdb stores just in-frame clones and leaves some out. Of fewer than 350,000 clones listed, approximately 88% are singletons. Sequenced material: PBMCs or T cells enriched from blood (not recorded which). The chain has TRBV28 and TRBJ1-2, with 11 bases that match TRBD1. The sequence came from a man in his 60s who had recovered from COVID-19. CDR3 sequence: CASSWTGGGYGYTF. The CDR3 nucleotides read TGTGCCAGCAGTTGGACAGGGGGCGGCTATGGCTACACCTTC.